Each of the 8 T cell receptor beta chains below was sequenced from the same sample in a study of long-term antiretroviral therapy in people with HIV. Investigators performed immunoSEQ version v3.0 at survey level. The assay was immunoSEQ multiplex PCR, and TCRdb's table has in-frame clones only and misses some. The profile shows 15,000 to 20,000 clones, roughly 75% of them singletons. This specimen was unsorted PBMCs, taken 2.9 years after starting antiretroviral therapy. The receptors were sampled from a woman aged 25-40 years with HIV.

The chain combines TRBV7-3 with TRBJ2-4; possible D gene TRBD1, 5 bases. V was clipped by 4 bases and J by 7 bases, with 5 bases between them. Germline CDR1 and CDR2: SGHTA and FQGTGA. The CDR3 sequence is 11 residues long. The CDR3 protein is CASSSGNIQYF. CDR3 DNA sequence: TGTGCCAGCAGCTCAGGGAACATTCAGTACTTC.

The chain recombines TRBV5-4 with TRBJ2-1; 8 bases fit TRBD2. Germline V lookup: CDR1 SGHNT, CDR2 YYREEE (reference sequence). The junction had 3 bases not matched to a gene; V was cut back by 0 bases and J by 7 bases. CDR3 size: 14 residues. The CDR3 region has the DNA TGTGCCAGCAGCTTGGCGGGGGGGCCAAATGAGCAGTTCTTC. The encoded protein is CASSLAGGPNEQFF.

CDR3 sequence (DNA): TGTGCCACCGCAGCCTCCTACGAGCAGTACGTC. The encoded protein is CATAASYEQYV. The chain carries TRBV10-3 and TRBJ2-7; D gene uncertain. V gave up 10 bases and J gave up 0 bases, with 7 bases separating them. The CDR3 contains 11 residues. Germline V gene data show CDR1 as ENHRY and CDR2 as SYGVKD.

The CDR3 nucleotides are TGTGCCAGCAGTCTCAATAAACAGGCGTATGGCTACACCTTC. This codes for CASSLNKQAYGYTF. This sequence joins TRBV6-5 and TRBJ1-2; perhaps TRBD1 as D (5 bases). Germline values: CDR1 MNHEY, CDR2 SVGAGI. This CDR3 is built from 14 residues. Trimming took off 5 bases at V and 5 bases at J, with 15 bases between the two ends.

V is TRBV18 and J is TRBJ1-4; D not resolved. Germline CDR1 KGHSH, CDR2 LQKENI. V dropped 6 bases and J dropped 9 bases, with 29 bases sitting between them. This CDR3 is built from 18 residues. The CDR3 nucleotides read TGTGCCAGCTCGTACCAGCGGACCGGTCATACGGGAGAGAAAAAACTGTTTTTT. It specifies CASSYQRTGHTGEKKLFF.

This chain links TRBV29-1 with TRBJ1-1; perhaps TRBD1 as D (5 bases). The V and J ends lost 4 bases and 3 bases respectively, with 18 bases between them. The CDR3 runs to 15 residues. Germline CDR1 reads SQVTM; CDR2 reads ANQGSEA. DNA for the CDR3: TGCAGCGTTGTTCCCCCAGCTGGCAGGGACACTGAAGCTTTCTTT. Its protein product is CSVVPPAGRDTEAFF.

This chain links TRBV19 with TRBJ2-2; D is undetermined. The length of the CDR3 is 15 residues. Germline CDR1 reads LNHDA; CDR2 reads SQIVND (reference sequence). The V gene lost 4 bases and the J gene lost 6 bases, with 15 bases spanning the gap. CDR3 residues: CASSNSGFLAGELFF. In nucleotides, the CDR3 is TGTGCCAGTAGTAATTCTGGATTCCTCGCCGGGGAGCTGTTTTTT.

This sequence joins TRBV7-2 and TRBJ1-2, with 8 nucleotides matching TRBD1. J was trimmed by 6 bases and V by 5 bases; bases with no gene match: 14. Germline V CDR1 and CDR2: SGHTA, FQGNSA. The CDR3 sequence is 16 residues long. For the CDR3, the DNA is TGTGCCAGCAGCCTTGGACAGGGATCGGCTTCGGATGGCTACACCTTC. As protein: CASSLGQGSASDGYTF.